Below, 29 T cell receptor beta chains from the same sample are listed, as sequenced in a study of blood T cell repertoires in COVID-19. The repertoire was sequenced with immunoSEQ multiplex PCR; TCRdb's copy has only in-frame clones and lacks some. The profile covers more than 90,000 clones, with around 85% appearing a single time and around 2% taken by the ten largest. The sequenced sample consisted of peripheral blood. The receptor set was obtained from a woman between 65 and 79 years old with active or convalescent COVID-19.

The chain is built from TRBV27 and TRBJ2-1; 11 nucleotides agree with TRBD2. The CDR3 runs 16 residues. The V gene's germline CDR1 is MNHEY and CDR2 SMNVEV (reference sequence). J gave up 4 bases and V 2 bases, and 4 bases lay outside the gene matches. The CDR3 bases are TGTGCCAGCAGTTTAGTGTTAGCGGGAGGGTACAATGAGCAGTTCTTC. This codes for CASSLVLAGGYNEQFF.

The chain joins TRBV19 to TRBJ2-5; D might be TRBD2 (5 bases). CDR1 is LNHDA and CDR2 is SQIVND in the germline V gene (reference sequence). The CDR3 has 15 residues. V was pared by 1 base and J by 4 bases, with 13 bases between. The CDR3 DNA follows: TGTGCCAGTAGTATAGCGGCTAGCCCTGCAGAGACCCAGTACTTC. Translation gives CASSIAASPAETQYF. Full variable domain (remainder filled in from reference TRBV19 and TRBJ2-5): DGGITQSPKYLFRKEGQNVTLSCEQNLNHDAMYWYRQDPGQGLRLIYYSQIVNDFQKGDIAEGYSVSREKKESFPLTVTSAQKNPTAFYLCASSIAASPAETQYFGPGTRLLVL.

The CDR3 reads CASSPRTGGNYGYTF. CDR3 bases: TGTGCCAGCTCACCCCGGACAGGGGGAAACTATGGCTACACCTTC. The chain combines TRBV18 with TRBJ1-2, with 10 bases fitting TRBD1. Germline V gene lookup returns CDR1 KGHSH and CDR2 LQKENI. V lost 3 bases, J lost 2 bases, and 3 bases stayed unmatched. This CDR3 region has 15 residues.

V is TRBV11-2 and J is TRBJ2-1; 15 bases are shared with TRBD2. The CDR3 loop spans 15 amino acids. Trimming at V came to 6 bases and at J to 12 bases, leaving 9 bases not matched to a gene. Germline CDR1 SGHAT, CDR2 FQNNGV. Written as DNA, the CDR3 is TGTGCCAGCAGACCTCGGACTAGCGGGGGGGCTGGGCAGTTCTTC. It yields the protein CASRPRTSGGAGQFF.

The J gene is TRBJ2-3, the V gene TRBV18; 9 bases agree with TRBD2. Germline V gene lookup returns CDR1 KGHSH and CDR2 LQKENI. V shed 3 bases, J shed 6 bases, and the junction held 7 bases outside the gene matches. This CDR3 contains 15 residues. The CDR3 coding sequence is TGTGCCAGCTCACCTTACGGCGGGGGGGATGATACGCAGTATTTT. This translates into CASSPYGGGDDTQYF. The entire variable domain, with the rest obtained from reference TRBV18 and TRBJ2-3, is as follows: NAGVMQNPRHLVRRRGQEARLRCSPMKGHSHVYWYRQLPEEGLKFMVYLQKENIIDESGMPKERFSAEFPKEGPSILRIQQVVRGDSAAYFCASSPYGGGDDTQYFGPGTRLTVL.

The rearrangement uses TRBV19 and TRBJ1-5, with no clear D. The CDR3 is 13 amino acids. Per germline, CDR1 LNHDA and CDR2 SQIVND (reference sequence). Trimming shortened V by 0 bases and J by 7 bases, and 7 bases separated the two germline ends. CDR3 in DNA: TGTGCCAGTAGTATAGACCTTGGCCAGCCCCAGCATTTT. It translates to CASSIDLGQPQHF.

The CDR3 sequence: CASSEAAGLGKNIQYF. The CDR3 DNA reads TGTGCCAGCAGTGAAGCGGCAGGGTTGGGCAAAAACATTCAGTACTTC. V is TRBV6-1 and J is TRBJ2-4, with D possibly matching TRBD1 (5 bases). V lost 0 bases, J lost 3 bases, and 12 bases lay in between. CDR1 is MNHNS and CDR2 is SASEGT in the germline V gene. The CDR3 has 16 amino acids.

V usage is TRBV20-1 and J usage is TRBJ2-5; D uncertain. Looked up from germline, CDR1 is DFQATT and CDR2 is SNEGSKA (reference sequence). The V end lost 6 bases, the J end lost 3 bases, and 5 bases lay between the germline ends. The CDR3 is 10 residues long. The CDR3 is CSAVEETQYF. The CDR3 DNA follows: TGCAGTGCCGTTGAAGAGACCCAGTACTTC.

The CDR3 DNA follows: TGTGCCAGCAGCTTAGAAACCCCGACTAGCTCCTACAATGAGCAGTTCTTC. Protein product: CASSLETPTSSYNEQFF. J is TRBJ2-1 and V is TRBV7-6, with a tentative D call TRBD2 (6 bases). The germline V gene encodes CDR1 SGHVS and CDR2 FNYEAQ. The CDR3 has 17 amino acids. The ends were cut back, 1 base at V and 0 bases at J, with 13 bases in the middle.

V is TRBV7-9 and J is TRBJ2-1; tentatively, D is TRBD1 (5 bases). Per the germline V gene, CDR1 is SEHNR and CDR2 is FQNEAQ (reference sequence). V shed 4 bases and J shed 6 bases, with 13 bases lying between them. CDR3 length: 14 amino acids. The CDR3 region has the DNA TGTGCCAGCAGCTCACCCCTAGGGGTCAATGAGCAGTTCTTC. It translates to CASSSPLGVNEQFF.

This chain joins TRBV5-1 and TRBJ2-1; D gene uncertain. Between the trimmed V and J ends, which lost 0 bases and 2 bases, there was a span of 9 bases. Germline V lookup: CDR1 SGHRS, CDR2 YFSETQ. The CDR3 sequence is 15 residues long. CDR3 in amino acids: CASSLDGGTYNEQFF. The CDR3 DNA is TGCGCCAGCAGCTTGGATGGCGGTACCTACAATGAGCAGTTCTTC.

A remark on this clone: One junction end does not reproduce the germline sequence, and a read error may be involved. V is TRBV7-2 and J is TRBJ2-1; unclear D gene. Germline lookup yields CDR1 SGHTA and CDR2 FQGNSA. The CDR3 is 14 amino acids. The CDR3 sequence: CASSALKTLHLLLF. CDR3 sequence (DNA): TGTGCCAGCAGCGCACTAAAAACCCTACACTTGTTGCTCTTC.

This clone was found once. The V and J genes are TRBV6-2 or TRBV6-3 and TRBJ2-1; 10 bases are shared with TRBD2. The CDR3 has 15 amino acids. In germline, CDR1 is MNHEY, CDR2 SVGEGT. The junction had 4 bases not matched to a gene; V was cut back by 4 bases and J by 4 bases. CDR3 sequence (DNA): TGTGCCAGCAGTTTACTAGCGGGGACTTACAATGAGCAGTTCTTC. Residues: CASSLLAGTYNEQFF.

The V call is TRBV24-1, the J call TRBJ2-7, with 9 bases matching TRBD1. Losses at the gene ends were 5 bases for V and 5 bases for J; bases not matched to a gene: 9. The germline V gene encodes CDR1 KGHDR and CDR2 SFDVKD. The CDR3 is 15 amino acids. The CDR3 DNA is TGTGCCACCAGTGCCCCGGGACAGGGTCGCCACGAGCAGTACTTC. Translating it yields CATSAPGQGRHEQYF.

Turning to this clone: The sample carries other DNA sequences with the same CDR3. This rearrangement joins TRBV9 to TRBJ2-3, with TRBD1 matching over 8 bases. V was clipped by 0 bases and J by 3 bases; unmatched bases: 3. CDR1 SGDLS and CDR2 YYNGEE come from the germline V gene. The CDR3 sequence is 15 residues long. CDR3 coding DNA: TGTGCCAGCAGCGTAGGGACAGGGTGGACAGATACGCAGTATTTT. Translation gives CASSVGTGWTDTQYF.

This chain uses TRBV14 with TRBJ2-1, with unresolved D. CDR3 length equals 13 residues. Trimming shortened V by 0 bases and J by 9 bases, and 9 bases separated the two germline ends. From germline, CDR1 is SGHDN and CDR2 FVKESK. This CDR3 is CASSQDLQSEQFF. The CDR3 DNA reads TGTGCCAGCAGCCAAGATCTCCAGTCTGAGCAGTTCTTC.

This clone has only a few counts. The V and J genes are TRBV2 and TRBJ1-4; D unclear. Germline CDR1 and CDR2: SNHLY and FYNNEI. The V end was cut by 5 bases, the J end by 8 bases, with 12 bases between. This CDR3 is 13 amino acids long. The CDR3 reads CASSLPPGEKLFF. As DNA, the CDR3 is TGTGCCAGCAGTCTCCCCCCGGGGGAAAAACTGTTTTTT.

The chain uses TRBV2 and TRBJ2-3; a possible D gene is TRBD1 (7 bases). CDR3 length equals 13 residues. The V gene lost 8 bases and the J gene lost 6 bases, with 15 bases spanning the gap. Germline V gene data show CDR1 as SNHLY and CDR2 as FYNNEI. The CDR3 DNA is TGTGCCAGCTTTACAGGGGCGGGGGATACGCAGTATTTT. Translating gives CASFTGAGDTQYF.

V is TRBV7-2 and J is TRBJ1-1, with 7 positions matching TRBD1. The CDR3 consists of 13 residues. The V gene end was trimmed by 3 bases and the J gene end by 12 bases; junction bases not matched to a gene: 10. The V gene's germline CDR1 is SGHTA and CDR2 FQGNSA. CDR3 DNA: TGTGCCAGCAGCTTTAACCGGGACAGACCTCCTTTCTTT. Translating gives CASSFNRDRPPFF.

The rearrangement joins TRBV6-5 to TRBJ1-1, with 8 positions matching TRBD1. With V trimmed by 4 bases and J by 2 bases, 9 bases remained unmatched. Looked up from germline, CDR1 is MNHEY and CDR2 is SVGAGI. There are 16 residues in the CDR3. The CDR3 spells CASSSTGTGGNTEAFF. The CDR3 bases are TGTGCCAGCAGTTCTACCGGGACAGGAGGTAACACTGAAGCTTTCTTT.

This clone was observed once. The chain recombines TRBV30 with TRBJ1-2, with D maybe TRBD1 (6 bases). Between the trimmed V and J ends, which lost 4 bases and 4 bases, there was a span of 16 bases. The CDR3 runs 14 residues. The V gene's germline CDR1 is GTSNPN and CDR2 SVGIG (reference sequence). The chain's CDR3 is CAWTKQGSFYGYTF. The CDR3 DNA follows: TGTGCCTGGACCAAACAGGGATCTTTCTATGGCTACACCTTC.

This chain links TRBV19 with TRBJ1-4, with D possibly TRBD1 on 6 matching bases. The CDR3 contains 15 residues. The germline V gene encodes CDR1 LNHDA and CDR2 SQIVND (reference sequence). With 7 bases removed from V and 0 bases from J, the gap between germline ends came to 12 bases. The CDR3 loop reads CASNGRGATNEKLFF. CDR3 bases: TGTGCCAGTAACGGCAGGGGAGCAACTAATGAAAAACTGTTTTTT.

The chain combines TRBV6-5 with TRBJ1-1; tentative D call: TRBD1 (6 bases). Trimming shortened V by 2 bases and J by 5 bases, and 12 bases separated the two germline ends. Per germline, CDR1 MNHEY and CDR2 SVGAGI. The CDR3 loop spans 14 amino acids. CDR3 coding DNA: TGTGCCAGCAGTTACCAGGGAAGGGGGACTGAAGCTTTCTTT. As protein: CASSYQGRGTEAFF.

The chain carries TRBV6-1 and TRBJ1-6; D remains unclear. The V gene's germline CDR1 is MNHNS and CDR2 SASEGT. Trimming shortened V by 3 bases and J by 7 bases, and 13 bases separated the two germline ends. This CDR3 region has 15 residues. The CDR3 protein is CASSEAPGGNSPLHF. The CDR3 nucleotides are TGTGCCAGCAGTGAGGCCCCAGGTGGGAATTCACCCCTCCACTTT.

The genes are TRBV18 and TRBJ2-6, with D maybe TRBD1 (5 bases). Trimming left V 4 bases short and J 0 bases short, with 13 bases between. The CDR3 is 17 residues long. Per the germline V gene, CDR1 is KGHSH and CDR2 is LQKENI. The CDR3 loop is CASSLSGQRSGANVLTF. The CDR3 DNA reads as TGTGCCAGCTCACTATCCGGACAACGCTCTGGGGCCAACGTCCTGACTTTC.

The rearrangement links TRBV27 to TRBJ2-2, with 12 nucleotides matching TRBD2. Per germline, CDR1 MNHEY and CDR2 SMNVEV (reference sequence). V shed 8 bases and J 6 bases; nucleotides not matched to a gene: 7. CDR3 size: 15 residues. CDR3 nucleotides: TGTGCCAGCCGGGGACTAGCGGGCTCCCCCGGGGAGCTGTTTTTT. Encoded protein: CASRGLAGSPGELFF.

The chain links TRBV2 to TRBJ1-6; 7 bases are shared with TRBD1. CDR1 and CDR2 (germline): SNHLY, FYNNEI. This CDR3 region has 14 residues. Trimming took 2 bases from V and 7 from J; bases not matched to a gene: 2. The CDR3 nucleotides are TGTGCCAGCAGTGAACTACAGGGGAATTCACCCCTCCACTTT. Its protein product is CASSELQGNSPLHF.

The gene calls are TRBV3-1 (or the pseudogene TRBV3-2) and TRBJ2-7, with TRBD2 matching 11 bases. Losses at the gene ends were 0 bases for V and 2 bases for J; bases not matched to a gene: 9. Germline values: CDR1 LGHDT, CDR2 YNNKEL (reference sequence). The CDR3 covers 18 residues. CDR3 nucleotides: TGTGCCAGCAGCCAAGATCGGGGAACGGGACTAGCGGCCTACGAGCAGTACTTC. Its translation is CASSQDRGTGLAAYEQYF.

The CDR3 region is CASSPQGNSNQPQHF. CDR3 nucleotides: TGTGCCAGCAGCCCACAGGGGAATAGCAATCAGCCCCAGCATTTT. The chain recombines TRBV4-2 with TRBJ1-5, with 7 bases that match TRBD1. CDR1 LGHNA and CDR2 YNFKEQ come from the germline V gene. The CDR3 has 15 residues. The trim removed 4 bases at V and 0 bases at J, leaving 3 bases unmatched.